A selection of T cell receptor beta chains follows, all from one sample in a study of shared clonotypes between healthy human individuals. The method was immunoSEQ multiplex PCR; TCRdb's version includes in-frame clones alone and lacks a portion of them. The profile shows 550,000 to 750,000 clones, just over 90% of them singletons. Material for sequencing was naive CD8+ T cells sorted from blood. The receptor source for this set is a young man in good health. Each CDR3 is given with its conserved first and last residue. Fields, in order: J gene, V gene, CDR3 protein.

>TRBJ1-5|TRBV6-1
CASSEVGQGRPQHF
>TRBJ2-3|TRBV20-1
CSDKSGDTQYF
>TRBJ2-7|TRBV5-4
CASSFDLAGRNSYEQYF
>TRBJ2-1|TRBV18
CASSPVTVAGGRYEQFF
>TRBJ2-7|TRBV18
CASSPGSSVYEQYF
>TRBJ2-1|TRBV27
CASSLDSGTRTEQFF
>TRBJ2-3|TRBV7-8
CASSLPADGTDTQYF
>TRBJ2-3|TRBV27
CASSLGAGRMTDTQYF
>TRBJ2-1|TRBV27
CASSHKRSTTYNEQFF
>TRBJ2-5|TRBV27
CASSLNRWRAQRETQYF
>TRBJ2-7|TRBV27
CASSLGGGLYRSEQYF
>TRBJ2-7|TRBV29-1
CSVLRDNSYEQYF
>TRBJ2-7|TRBV4-3
CASSQDGGYYEQYF
>TRBJ2-1|TRBV19
CASSMVAGVYNEQFF